Listed below are T cell receptor beta chains from one sample, sequenced in a study of blood T cell repertoires in COVID-19. Here immunoSEQ multiplex PCR was the method, and the copy in TCRdb shows in-frame clones only, minus some. This table holds hundreds of thousands of clones, roughly 82% found once. Specimen: PBMCs or T cells enriched from blood (not recorded which). Every receptor here comes from a woman in her forties or fifties who had recovered from COVID-19. Each CDR3 is given with its conserved first and last residue. Fields, in order: J gene, D gene, V gene, clone size, CDR3 DNA, CDR3 protein. The D gene is left open where the match is weak. Not all rows give a size; the values are once, few, many and, for expanded clones, a class.

TRBJ2-1 TRBD2 TRBV4-1 . TGCGCCAGCAGCCAGAGCGGGAGGGCCTCCTACAATGAGCAGTTCTTC CASSQSGRASYNEQFF
TRBJ2-3 TRBD2 TRBV6-4 few TGTGCCAGCAGTGAGACTAGCGGCACAGATACGCAGTATTTT CASSETSGTDTQYF
TRBJ2-1 . TRBV7-2 . TGTGCCAGCAAGGAGGTACGCAATGAGCAGTTCTTC CASKEVRNEQFF
TRBJ2-4 . TRBV7-2 . TGTGCCAGCAGCTTAGGATTATCAGGAAACATTCAGTACTTC CASSLGLSGNIQYF
TRBJ2-7 TRBD1 TRBV2 . TGTGCCAGCTCGTTTGACAGGGCAGTGGGGGAGCAGTACTTC CASSFDRAVGEQYF
TRBJ1-2 . TRBV15 . TGTGCCACCAGCAGAGATCGGGGGGCATTACCATCCTATGGCTACACCTTC CATSRDRGALPSYGYTF
TRBJ1-2 TRBD1 TRBV25-1 . TGTGCCAGCAGTCTGACAGGGGGCTCGTATGGCTACACCTTC CASSLTGGSYGYTF
TRBJ1-5 TRBD1 TRBV19 . TGTGCCAGTAGTATAGCCGGGACAGGGGTGCAGCCCCAGCATTTT CASSIAGTGVQPQHF
TRBJ1-2 . TRBV5-6 . TGTGCCAGCAGTTCAGAGGGTTATGGCTACACCTTC CASSSEGYGYTF
TRBJ1-1 TRBD1 TRBV18 once TGTGCCAGCTCACCGCCAGGACAGGACTACACTGAAGCTTTCTTT CASSPPGQDYTEAFF
TRBJ2-7 . TRBV27 . TGTGCCAGCAGTTTAGGTGGTGGCAGGGTGGCGCTCGAGCAGTACTTC CASSLGGGRVALEQYF
TRBJ2-1 TRBD2 TRBV7-7 . TGTGCTAGCAGCTTAGCCCCCGGGACTAGCGGGAGGGGGTCCTACAATGAGCAGTTCTTC CASSLAPGTSGRGSYNEQFF
TRBJ2-3 TRBD2 TRBV24-1 . TGTGCCACCGCTACTAGCGGGAGCGGCACAGATACGCAGTATTTT CATATSGSGTDTQYF
TRBJ2-2 . TRBV18 . TGTGCCAGCTCAGGGGACTTTTCCACCGGGGAGCTGTTTTTT CASSGDFSTGELFF
TRBJ1-1 . TRBV3-1/TRBV3-2 . TGTGCCAGCAGCCAAACCGACAGAATGAACACTGAAGCTTTCTTT CASSQTDRMNTEAFF
TRBJ1-2 TRBD1 TRBV19 . TGTGCCAGTAGTATAGGGGGACAGGGGGCGTTCGGCGGCTATGGCTACACCTTC CASSIGGQGAFGGYGYTF
TRBJ2-5 . TRBV7-9 . TGTGCCAGCAGCTTACGGGGTCCCCAGTACTTC CASSLRGPQYF
TRBJ2-1 . TRBV29-1 . TGCAGCGTTGGGACTTATAACTCCTACAATGAGCAGTTCTTC CSVGTYNSYNEQFF
TRBJ1-1 . TRBV11-1 . TGTGCCAGCAGCTCACGGACGAGGGTGAACACTGAAGCTTTCTTT CASSSRTRVNTEAFF
TRBJ2-1 TRBD2 TRBV4-1 . TGCGCCAGCAGCCAACGGACTAGCGGGATAGGGGGGGAGCAGTTCTTC CASSQRTSGIGGEQFF
TRBJ1-2 TRBD1 TRBV4-3 . TGCGCCAGCAGCCAGGCCGGGACAGGCTTTTTTGATGGCTACACCTTC CASSQAGTGFFDGYTF
TRBJ2-3 . TRBV7-8 . TGTGCCAGCAGCTTAGAGAGGCTGGTCCCAGATACGCAGTATTTT CASSLERLVPDTQYF
TRBJ2-7 . TRBV5-1 . TGCGCCAGCGGTACAGGGTCATCCTACGAGCAGTACTTC CASGTGSSYEQYF
TRBJ1-6 TRBD1 TRBV6-5 . TGTGCCAGCAGCCTGACAGGGTGGAATTCACCCCTCCACTTT CASSLTGWNSPLHF
TRBJ2-1 TRBD1 TRBV28 . TGTGCCAGCAGTTCGGGGATACCGGGACAGGGACCCTACAATGAGCAGTTCTTC CASSSGIPGQGPYNEQFF
TRBJ1-2 . TRBV15 few TGTGCCACCAGCAGAGATCAGTATGGCTACACCTTC CATSRDQYGYTF
TRBJ2-5 TRBD1 TRBV20-1 . TGCAGTGCTAGTCCCCCGACAGGGGGCTGGGAGACCCAGTACTTC CSASPPTGGWETQYF
TRBJ1-5 . TRBV2 . TGTGCCAGCACTAGGGAAGAGGGCCAGCCCCAGCATTTT CASTREEGQPQHF
TRBJ1-2 TRBD1 TRBV6-5 . TGTGCCAGCAGTCGGGACAGGGGGGCCGGCTACACCTTC CASSRDRGAGYTF
TRBJ2-1 . TRBV12-3/TRBV12-4 . TGTGCCAGCAGCTTCGAGGACAACGTAAAGTTCTTC CASSFEDNVKFF
TRBJ1-6 TRBD1 TRBV3-1/TRBV3-2 few TGTGCCAGCAGCCAAGATCCAGGGGGCAACTCACCCCTCCACTTT CASSQDPGGNSPLHF
TRBJ2-2 . TRBV7-2 . TGTGCCAGCAGCTTTCCCGTCACCGGGGAGCTGTTTTTT CASSFPVTGELFF
TRBJ2-1 TRBD1 TRBV6-6 . TGTGCCAGCAGGAACGGACAGGGGGTTTACAATGAGCAGTTCTTC CASRNGQGVYNEQFF
TRBJ1-1 . TRBV5-1 . TGCGCCAGCAGCTCAATGGCCGGGGGTGATTTTGTGAACACTGAAGCTTTCTTT CASSSMAGGDFVNTEAFF
TRBJ1-3 . TRBV28 . TGTGCCAGCAGAGCAGGGAAAAACACCATATATTTT CASRAGKNTIYF
TRBJ2-5 . TRBV4-1 . TGCGCCAGCAGCTCCCAGGGGCGGGGGCTCACGAGGGCGCTCCAAGAGACCCAGTACTTC CASSSQGRGLTRALQETQYF
TRBJ2-7 . TRBV2 . TGTGCCAGCAGGCCGAACGGGTACGAGCAGTACTTC CASRPNGYEQYF
TRBJ2-7 TRBD1 TRBV28 . TGTGCCAGCAGCGACAGGGCCTACGAGCAGTACTTC CASSDRAYEQYF
TRBJ1-6 . TRBV4-2 . TGTGCCAGCAGCCAAGGACAAGGGGCTAATTCACCCCTCCACTTT CASSQGQGANSPLHF
TRBJ1-2 TRBD1 TRBV4-3 once TGCGCCAGCAGCCCTTCTGGGACAGGGGCTTACTATGGCTACACCTTC CASSPSGTGAYYGYTF
TRBJ2-1 . TRBV11-2 . TGTGCCAGCAGCTTAGAGTGGGGCAGGGCTAATGAGCAGTTCTTC CASSLEWGRANEQFF
TRBJ2-3 TRBD2 TRBV4-3 . TGCGCCAGCAGCCAAGATCTTTTAGCGGGGGGGACAGATACGCAGTATTTT CASSQDLLAGGTDTQYF
TRBJ1-3 TRBD1 TRBV15 . TGTGCCACCGGGACAGATTCTGGAAACACCATATATTTT CATGTDSGNTIYF
TRBJ1-6 . TRBV19 . TGTGCCAGTAGTATAGGGCAACAGGCGAGCTCCTATAATTCACCCCTCCACTTT CASSIGQQASSYNSPLHF
TRBJ1-1 TRBD1 TRBV6-5 . TGTGCCAGCAGTTACAGTTCAGGGGGGAACACTGAAGCTTTCTTT CASSYSSGGNTEAFF
TRBJ2-4 . TRBV13 . TGTGCCAGCAGCTTAAATATAGCCAAAAACATTCAGTACTTC CASSLNIAKNIQYF
TRBJ2-7 . TRBV7-9 . TGTGCCAGCAGCCCGCCAGCAGGGGGGTTCTACGAGCAGTACTTC CASSPPAGGFYEQYF
TRBJ1-5 TRBD1 TRBV5-1 few TGCGCCAGCAGCCCGGGACAGACAAATCAGCCCCAGCATTTT CASSPGQTNQPQHF
TRBJ2-3 . TRBV18 . TGTGCCAGCTCACAAGGCAGGACTAGCACAGATACGCAGTATTTT CASSQGRTSTDTQYF
TRBJ1-1 TRBD1 TRBV19 once TGTGCCAGTAGTATAAGGGACAGGGGGCGAACTGAAGCTTTCTTT CASSIRDRGRTEAFF
TRBJ2-5 . TRBV7-2 . TGTGCCAGCAGCTACAGGGTTCAAGAGACCCAGTACTTC CASSYRVQETQYF
TRBJ1-5 . TRBV24-1 . TGTGCCACCAGTGGGATAGGGGGGGCTGGGCAGCCCCAGCATTTT CATSGIGGAGQPQHF
TRBJ2-1 TRBD2 TRBV5-1 . TGCGCCAGCAGCCAAACGACCCCCGGGACTAACAATGAGCAGTTCTTC CASSQTTPGTNNEQFF
TRBJ2-5 TRBD2 TRBV9 many TGTGCCAGCAGCCCCAGGACTAGCGGGCCTCTTAAGACCCAGTACTTC CASSPRTSGPLKTQYF
TRBJ2-3 . TRBV14 many TGTGCCAGCAGCCAAGGACAGGTGGGCACAGATACGCAGTATTTT CASSQGQVGTDTQYF
TRBJ1-5 TRBD1 TRBV6-5 . TGTGCCAGCAACACAGGGGCCGGGAATCAGCCCCAGCATTTT CASNTGAGNQPQHF
TRBJ1-1 . TRBV9 once TGTGCCAGCAGCGCAGTAGGTGGGCGGGACACTGAAGCTTTCTTT CASSAVGGRDTEAFF
TRBJ2-5 . TRBV10-3 . TGTGCCATCAAGGGACCCAGGGGGACCCAGTACTTC CAIKGPRGTQYF